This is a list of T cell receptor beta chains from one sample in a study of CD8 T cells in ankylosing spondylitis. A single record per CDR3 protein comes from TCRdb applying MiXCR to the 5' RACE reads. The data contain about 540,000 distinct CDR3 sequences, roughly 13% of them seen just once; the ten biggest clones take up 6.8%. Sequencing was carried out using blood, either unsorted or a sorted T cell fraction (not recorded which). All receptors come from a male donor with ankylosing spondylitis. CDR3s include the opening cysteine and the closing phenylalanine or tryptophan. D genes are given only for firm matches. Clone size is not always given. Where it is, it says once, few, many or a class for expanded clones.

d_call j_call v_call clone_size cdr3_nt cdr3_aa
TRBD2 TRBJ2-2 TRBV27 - TGTGCCAGCAGTCCCCTGGGGGGGATCGGGGAGCTGTTTTTT CASSPLGGIGELFF
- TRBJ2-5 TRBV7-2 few TGTGCCAGCAGCTCGGGCCAGGGAGAGACCCAGTACTTC CASSSGQGETQYF
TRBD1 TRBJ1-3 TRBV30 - TGTGCCTGGAGCGATGACAGGGTCTCAAGAAACACCATATATTTT CAWSDDRVSRNTIYF
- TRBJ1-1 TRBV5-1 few TGCGCCAGCAGCTTGATGGGTTACGACACTGAAGCTTTCTTT CASSLMGYDTEAFF
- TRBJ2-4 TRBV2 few TGTGCCAGCAGTGTATCGGCTGGACGGGGGTGGACCCCCAAAAACATTCAGTACTTC CASSVSAGRGWTPKNIQYF
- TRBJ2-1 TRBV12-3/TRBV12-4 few TGTGCCAGCAGACCCTCAACGACAAGGGATTACAATGAGCAGTTCTTC CASRPSTTRDYNEQFF
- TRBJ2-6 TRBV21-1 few TGTGCCAGCAGCAAAATGCCGGGACAGGGGGCTTGTGGGGCCAACGTCCTGACTTTC CASSKMPGQGACGANVLTF
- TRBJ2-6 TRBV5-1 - TGCGCCAGCAGCTTGGTACGGGACTCTGGGGCCAACGTCCTGACTTTC CASSLVRDSGANVLTF
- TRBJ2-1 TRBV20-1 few TGCAGTGCTAGGGAGCGCCGAACCTACAATGAGCAGTTCTTC CSARERRTYNEQFF
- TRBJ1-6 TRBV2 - TGTGCCAGCGGGGTTTCACCCCTCCACTTT CASGVSPLHF
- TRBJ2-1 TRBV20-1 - TGCAGTGCTAGAGATGCAGGGGATGAGCAGTTCTTC CSARDAGDEQFF
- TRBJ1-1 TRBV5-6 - TGTGCCAGCAGCTTTACCGGGACGGTGGGAACTGAAGCTTTCTTT CASSFTGTVGTEAFF
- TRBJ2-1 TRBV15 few TGTGCCACCAGCCGGGACCGAGATAACAATGAGCAGTTCTTC CATSRDRDNNEQFF
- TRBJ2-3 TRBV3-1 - TGTGCCAGCAGGAGGACCGGGGTAGATACGCAGTATTTT CASRRTGVDTQYF
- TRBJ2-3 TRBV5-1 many TGCGCCAGCAGCTTGGAAGACGGGAGACCAGATACGCAGTATTTT CASSLEDGRPDTQYF
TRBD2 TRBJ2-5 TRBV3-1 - TGTGCCAGCAGCCAACGGACTAGCCAAGAGACCCAGTACTTC CASSQRTSQETQYF
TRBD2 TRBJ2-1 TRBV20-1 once TGCAGTGCTAGAGGGGCTAGCGGGAGAAACAATGAGCAGTTCTTC CSARGASGRNNEQFF
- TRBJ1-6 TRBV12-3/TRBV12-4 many TGTGCCAGCAGTTCCAGGCCGGGTTTACGGAATTCACCCCTCCACTTT CASSSRPGLRNSPLHF
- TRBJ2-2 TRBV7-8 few TGTGCCAGCAGCCGTGGGCCAGCCGACACCGGGGAGCTGTTTTTT CASSRGPADTGELFF
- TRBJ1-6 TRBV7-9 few TGTGCCAGCAGCTCCCGGGAGGCCGGAGATTCACCCCTCCACTTT CASSSREAGDSPLHF
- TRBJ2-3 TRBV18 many TGTGCCAGCTCACCAGAGGTCGTGCTAGGCTTGGGTACGCAGTATTTT CASSPEVVLGLGTQYF
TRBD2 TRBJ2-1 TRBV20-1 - TGCAGTGCTCCTAGGGCGGGAGCTAACAATGAGCAGTTCTTC CSAPRAGANNEQFF
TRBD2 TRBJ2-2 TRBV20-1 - TGCAGTGCTAGAGGGCGGACTAGCGGGAGATCCGGGGAGCTGTTTTTT CSARGRTSGRSGELFF
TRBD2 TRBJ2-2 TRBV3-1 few TGTGCCAGCAGCCAAGATCATACTAGCGGGAGTCAAAGGAACACCGGGGAGCTGTTTTTT CASSQDHTSGSQRNTGELFF
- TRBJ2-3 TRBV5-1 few TGCGCCAGCAGCTTGGGGGGAGTTTTCCCGCAGTATTTT CASSLGGVFPQYF
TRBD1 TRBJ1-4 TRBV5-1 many TGCGCCAGCAGCTTACAGGGGACAACGCTAGACGAAAAACTGTTTTTT CASSLQGTTLDEKLFF
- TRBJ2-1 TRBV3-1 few TGTGCCAGCAGCCAAGATAGGGCGTCAAGCTCCTACAATGAGCAGTTCTTC CASSQDRASSSYNEQFF
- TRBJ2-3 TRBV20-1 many TGCAGTGCTTCCGAAAGGGATTTAACAGATACGCAGTATTTT CSASERDLTDTQYF
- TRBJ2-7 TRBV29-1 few TGCAGCGTGGACCAGACGGAACCCCCCCACCGGCGGTACTTC CSVDQTEPPHRRYF
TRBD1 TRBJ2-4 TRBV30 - TGTGCCTGGAGTGTAGGGACAGGAAGGGACTTC CAWSVGTGRDF
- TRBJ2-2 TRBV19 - TGTGCCAGTAGTATAGGGTCCGTCCACACCGGGGAGCTGTTTTTT CASSIGSVHTGELFF
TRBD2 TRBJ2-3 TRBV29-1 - TGCAGCGTTGAAGACCGACGCCTAGCGGGAGTTAGGGCAGATACGCAGTATTTT CSVEDRRLAGVRADTQYF
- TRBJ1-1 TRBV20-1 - TGCAGTGCCCCTAAGCCGGGGGGCTCTGAAGCTTTCTTT CSAPKPGGSEAFF
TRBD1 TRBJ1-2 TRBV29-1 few TGCAGCGTAACGGACAGGGCGGGGTATGGCTACACCTTC CSVTDRAGYGYTF
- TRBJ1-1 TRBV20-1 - TGCAGTGCTAGGGGCAGGGTCAACATGAACACTGAAGCTTTCTTT CSARGRVNMNTEAFF
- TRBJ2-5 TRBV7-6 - TGTGCCAGCAGCTTAGCGCTAATGTCGTGGGAGACCCAGTACTTC CASSLALMSWETQYF
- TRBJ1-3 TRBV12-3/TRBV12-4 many TGTGCCAGCAGACCTGTGGCCTCTGGAAACACCATATATTTT CASRPVASGNTIYF
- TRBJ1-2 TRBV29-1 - TGCAGCGTTGATCCGGGGGTAGGGTATGGCTACACCTTC CSVDPGVGYGYTF
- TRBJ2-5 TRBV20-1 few TGCAGTGCTAGGGGAACACTGGGACGTCAAGAGACCCAGTACTTC CSARGTLGRQETQYF
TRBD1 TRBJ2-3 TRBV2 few TGTGCCAGCAGTGCTCAACCCACAGGGGAGACGCAGTATTTT CASSAQPTGETQYF
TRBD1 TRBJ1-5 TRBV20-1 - TGCAGTGCCCGGACAGGGGGAGCGAATCAGCCCCAGCATTTT CSARTGGANQPQHF
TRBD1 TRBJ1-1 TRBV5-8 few TGTGCCAGCAGCTTGCTCGTGACAGGGGGAACTGAAGCTTTCTTT CASSLLVTGGTEAFF
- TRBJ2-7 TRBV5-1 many TGCGCCAGCAGAGCTAGAAGCGGCGCCTACGAGCAGTACTTC CASRARSGAYEQYF
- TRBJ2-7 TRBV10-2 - TGCGCCAGCACCTCTCAGGGAACCTACGAGCAGTACTTC CASTSQGTYEQYF
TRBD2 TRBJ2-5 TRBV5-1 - TGCGCCAGCAGCTTGCGACTAGCGGGAGCCCAAGAGACCCAGTACTTC CASSLRLAGAQETQYF
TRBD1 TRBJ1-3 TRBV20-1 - TGCAGTGCTAGAGATTCCGGGGCAGGGGGAAGAACCATATATTTT CSARDSGAGGRTIYF
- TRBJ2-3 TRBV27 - TGTGCCAGCAGTTTCCTGAACACAGATACGCAGTATTTT CASSFLNTDTQYF
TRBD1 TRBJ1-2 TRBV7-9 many TGTGCCAGCAGCCCGACAGGGGAGGGTGGCTACACCTTC CASSPTGEGGYTF